This TCR beta chain was sequenced in a study of CD8 T cells in ankylosing spondylitis (dated by TCRdb to about 2017). Broadly, across the study: The study profiled T cell receptor beta repertoires in healthy donors and ankylosing spondylitis patients to find disease-linked TCR variants. Peripheral blood was sampled, and synovial fluid was additionally collected from ankylosing spondylitis patients. The full study cohort was made up of 25 ankylosing spondylitis patients and 108 healthy donors.

The germline V gene yields MDHEN for CDR1 and SYDVKM for CDR2. The germline ends are 17 bases apart after V is trimmed by 7 bases and J by 4 bases. The CDR3 starts with the cysteine, ends with the phenylalanine, and has 15 residues. Only CDR3 DNA remains: 45 bases, in frame from the first base. This clonotype was observed at least ten times. Which antigen it targets is not known. Within one base of it there is no much larger clone, and no base qualities were kept. General conclusions and limits of the study: Some TCR beta motif variants had previously been reported in synovial fluid and blood of reactive arthritis patients, which suggested common disease-initiation mechanisms. The disease-linked clones showed a CD8+ phenotype and occurred at relatively low frequencies in peripheral blood. A TCR beta motif of eight highly homologous amino acid variants appeared characteristic of blood from ankylosing spondylitis patients. The disease-linked clones were reported as significantly enriched in matched synovial fluid samples from ankylosing spondylitis patients.

TCRdb names Illumina HiSeq 2500 as the instrument used. Quantitative 5'-RACE with molecular barcodes was the method used to prepare the TCR beta libraries. As for how the authors treated the data: A new computational method, built on a probabilistic model of VDJ rearrangement, was used to identify disease-linked TCR variants. TCRdb trimmed the raw reads at Q25, called clones with MiXCR and kept productive beta chains. Under each unique CDR3 protein, matching rows form one entry showing the most common genes and DNA. The V and J calls, along with clone size, are taken from TCRdb and not from the paper's own processing. In all, the sample holds about 69,000 distinct CDR3 sequences, and about 5.7% of those were seen once. The ten largest clones add up to over 2% of the sample.

The chain uses TRBV28 and TRBJ1-5; matching of 6 bases hints at TRBD1 as the D gene. The TCR was taken from a male donor with ankylosing spondylitis or in good health (not recorded which). The sample consisted of blood, either unsorted or a sorted T cell fraction (not recorded which). The base sequence is TGTGCCAGCAATCTTGGGGGGGCCTGGAATCAGCCCCAGCATTTT. Its product reads: CASNLGGAWNQPQHF.